Each of the 18 T cell receptor beta chains below was sequenced from the same sample in a study of blood T cell repertoires in COVID-19 (dated by TCRdb to the early 2020s). Receptor amplification or capture employed the immunoSEQ multiplex PCR assay. This immuneACCESS table, as held by TCRdb, lists in-frame sequences with V and J called but not all clones. Of the missing ones, under half trace to an unresolved V gene in checked studies; the others have no known cause. Present in this sample are fewer than 250,000 clones, 84% of which were seen just once. The leading ten clones occupy approximately 10% of the sample. Sequenced: peripheral blood. The receptors were gathered from a woman older than 75 with COVID-19, enrolled during active disease.

V is TRBV20-1 and J is TRBJ2-3, with a weak D call TRBD2 (7 bases). Germline V gene data show CDR1 as DFQATT and CDR2 as SNEGSKA (reference sequence). This CDR3 region has 16 residues. V gave up 7 bases and J gave up 1 base, with 21 bases separating them. CDR3 residues: CSVSPPAGAGTDTQYF. The CDR3 DNA is TGCAGTGTTAGTCCCCCCGCGGGGGCGGGCACAGATACGCAGTATTTT.

The J gene is TRBJ2-3, the V gene TRBV5-1; maybe TRBD1 (6 bases). There are 16 residues in the CDR3. Between the trimmed V and J ends, which lost 5 bases and 0 bases, there was a span of 16 bases. The germline CDR1 and CDR2 sequences are SGHRS and YFSETQ. The CDR3 is CASRTGTPTSTDTQYF. CDR3 bases: TGCGCCAGCAGAACAGGGACCCCGACTAGCACAGATACGCAGTATTTT.

J is TRBJ1-2 and V is TRBV5-6, with 9 positions matching TRBD1. The germline CDR1 and CDR2 sequences are SGHDT and YYEEEE. V lost 0 bases to trimming and J lost 7 bases; unmatched junction nucleotides: 10. The CDR3 is 16 residues long. The CDR3 here is CASSLGQGVGNGGYTF. The DNA of the CDR3 is TGTGCCAGCAGCTTGGGACAGGGGGTAGGAAACGGTGGCTACACCTTC.

This clone was recorded once. The chain uses TRBV29-1 and TRBJ2-3; possible D gene TRBD1, 5 bases. In germline, CDR1 is SQVTM, CDR2 ANQGSEA. This CDR3 has 13 residues. Trimming removed 5 bases from V and 0 bases from J, with 9 bases in between. Here the CDR3 reads CSVMGPSTDTQYF. In DNA, the CDR3 is TGCAGCGTTATGGGGCCTAGCACAGATACGCAGTATTTT.

The chain uses TRBV5-1 and TRBJ2-5; 8 bases are shared with TRBD1. The CDR3 contains 14 residues. Germline lookup yields CDR1 SGHRS and CDR2 YFSETQ. The V and J ends lost 7 bases and 4 bases, in that order; junction bases with no gene match: 9. The CDR3 sequence: CASSRTGSTETQYF. CDR3 nucleotide sequence: TGCGCCAGCTCAAGGACAGGGTCCACAGAGACCCAGTACTTC.

The sample holds one count of this clone. The rearrangement links TRBV5-1 to TRBJ2-5; D not certain. In germline, CDR1 is SGHRS, CDR2 YFSETQ. V was trimmed by 4 bases and J by 5 bases, leaving 12 bases between them. The CDR3 is made up of 13 amino acids. CDR3 amino acids: CASSKQDGETQYF. CDR3 bases: TGCGCCAGCAGCAAACAAGACGGGGAGACCCAGTACTTC.

The chain couples TRBV27 to TRBJ2-6; TRBD1 matches 9 bases. The germline gives CDR1 MNHEY, CDR2 SMNVEV (reference sequence). The CDR3 has 17 residues. V lost 5 bases, J lost 1 base, and 6 bases stayed unmatched. The CDR3 DNA reads as TGTGCCAGCAGTACAGGGGGCTGGGCTTCTGGGGCCAACGTCCTGACTTTC. It encodes CASSTGGWASGANVLTF.

The chain carries TRBV3-1 (or the pseudogene TRBV3-2) and TRBJ2-1; 11 nucleotides line up with TRBD2. The ends lost 1 base at V and 6 bases at J; junction bases unmatched: 8. CDR1 and CDR2 from the germline V gene are LGHDT and YNNKEL (reference sequence). There are 17 residues in the CDR3. This chain's CDR3 is CASSQGWWLAGGNEQFF. DNA for the CDR3: TGTGCCAGCAGCCAAGGGTGGTGGCTAGCGGGGGGCAATGAGCAGTTCTTC.

The chain has TRBV19 and TRBJ2-7; 10 positions match TRBD1. The junction had 6 bases not matched to a gene; V was cut back by 0 bases and J by 10 bases. The length of the CDR3 is 14 residues. Germline-derived CDR1 and CDR2 are LNHDA and SQIVND (reference sequence). The DNA of the CDR3 is TGTGCCAGTAGTATAGATGCTGGGACAGGGGAACAGTACTTC. It specifies CASSIDAGTGEQYF.

The chain combines TRBV11-1 with TRBJ1-3; no firm D call. Germline-derived CDR1 and CDR2 are SGHAT and FQDESV (reference sequence). The CDR3 totals 13 residues. V lost 3 bases to trimming and J lost 4 bases, with 7 bases between them. In DNA, the CDR3 is TGTGCCAGCAGCTTGCTACGAGGAAACACCATATATTTT. It encodes CASSLLRGNTIYF.

The chain combines TRBV3-1 (or the pseudogene TRBV3-2) with TRBJ2-5; D might be TRBD1 (6 bases). The CDR3 covers 14 residues. Trimming took 2 bases from V and 0 from J, leaving 7 bases between them. Germline V gene lookup returns CDR1 LGHDT and CDR2 YNNKEL (reference sequence). The chain's CDR3 is CASSQQGYQETQYF. CDR3 DNA sequence: TGTGCCAGCAGCCAACAGGGGTACCAAGAGACCCAGTACTTC.

This chain links TRBV14 with TRBJ1-6, with TRBD1 matching over 7 bases. The CDR3 covers 16 residues. Germline V gene lookup returns CDR1 SGHDN and CDR2 FVKESK. V lost 4 bases and J lost 13; bases outside the gene matches: 16. CDR3 sequence: CASSPYSTGILTPLHF. The CDR3 bases are TGTGCCAGCAGCCCATATTCGACAGGGATTCTGACTCCCCTCCACTTT.

This chain connects TRBV6-6 to TRBJ2-7; 7 nucleotides agree with TRBD2. CDR3 length equals 11 residues. The trim removed 8 bases at V and 7 bases at J, leaving 5 bases unmatched. Germline V gene sequence: CDR1 MNHNY, CDR2 SVGAGI (reference sequence). Here the CDR3 DNA reads TGTGCCAGCGGGGAGGGGAGGGAGCAGTACGTC. This translates into CASGEGREQYV.

A few counts support this clone. The CDR3 DNA sequence: TGTGCCAGCAGCCAAGAAAACAGGGGGAACACTGAAGCTTTCTTT. Its protein product is CASSQENRGNTEAFF. V is TRBV3-1 (or the pseudogene TRBV3-2) and J is TRBJ1-1; 7 nucleotides align to TRBD1. The ends lost 0 bases at V and 1 base at J; junction bases unmatched: 2. The V gene's germline CDR1 is LGHDT and CDR2 YNNKEL (reference sequence). The CDR3 is made up of 15 amino acids.

V gene TRBV4-2 combines with J gene TRBJ1-4; the D gene is possibly TRBD1 (6 bases). CDR3 length equals 16 residues. Germline CDR1 reads LGHNA; CDR2 reads YNFKEQ. Trimming removed 1 base from V and 6 bases from J, with 15 bases in between. This CDR3 reads CASSQAVGAADEKLFF. The CDR3 DNA follows: TGTGCCAGCAGCCAAGCGGTGGGGGCGGCCGATGAAAAACTGTTTTTT.

The rearrangement links TRBV3-1 (or the pseudogene TRBV3-2) to TRBJ1-4; D is perhaps TRBD1 (5 bases). CDR3 length: 15 amino acids. Germline V gene sequence: CDR1 LGHDT, CDR2 YNNKEL (reference sequence). V gave up 2 bases and J gave up 8 bases, with 15 bases separating them. The CDR3: CASSQQRGEGEKLFF. The CDR3 DNA follows: TGTGCCAGCAGCCAACAGCGGGGGGAGGGGGAAAAACTGTTTTTT.

This clone occurred many times. The CDR3 loop reads CASSSLTGDTEAFF. As DNA, the CDR3 is TGCGCCAGCAGCTCCTTGACAGGGGACACTGAAGCTTTCTTT. J is TRBJ1-1 and V is TRBV5-1, with 8 bases lining up with TRBD1. Germline V gene sequence: CDR1 SGHRS, CDR2 YFSETQ. The V segment lost 3 bases and the J segment 3 bases; nucleotides outside the gene matches: 4. This CDR3 is built from 14 residues. The full variable domain, its missing parts supplied by reference TRBV5-1 and TRBJ1-1, is KAGVTQTPRYLIKTRGQQVTLSCSPISGHRSVSWYQQTPGQGLQFLFEYFSETQRNKGNFPGRFSGRQFSNSRSEMNVSTLELGDSALYLCASSSLTGDTEAFFGQGTRLTVV.

The V and J genes are TRBV14 and TRBJ1-2, with 7 bases aligning to TRBD1. Germline CDR1 reads SGHDN; CDR2 reads FVKESK. V shed 3 bases, J shed 4 bases, and the junction held 14 bases outside the gene matches. The CDR3 is 17 amino acids. CDR3 bases: TGTGCCAGCAGCCACGCAGGGGGAACACCCGAGAGCTATGGCTACACCTTC. As protein: CASSHAGGTPESYGYTF. Full variable domain (outside the CDR3, taken from reference TRBV14 and TRBJ1-2): EAGVTQFPSHSVIEKGQTVTLRCDPISGHDNLYWYRRVMGKEIKFLLHFVKESKQDESGMPNNRFLAERTGGTYSTLKVQPAELEDSGVYFCASSHAGGTPESYGYTFGSGTRLTVV.